This T cell receptor (beta chain) was observed in a study of T cells in Graves' hyperthyroidism and ophthalmopathy. Overall study results and limits: Researchers found most expanded thyroid clonotypes above 0.001 in blood as well. Separating ophthalmopathy from stable hyperthyroidism was achieved by a 13 V-J model.

This clonotype was observed at least ten times. Its antigen is currently unknown. TCR beta CDR3 region amplification was performed from RNA transcripts. The HTBI primer set drove a first-round RT-PCR of the TCR CDR3. TCRdb ran MiXCR on the multiplex PCR reads and lists one entry per CDR3 protein. This table holds nearly 250,000 distinct CDR3 sequences, about a sixth found once. Patients having uncontrolled infection, another autoimmune disease, pregnancy or lactation were not included. Sequenced sample: blood. The sequence was collected from a woman aged 18-29 years with Graves' ophthalmopathy.

The CDR3, as DNA: TGTGCCAGCAGCTTCTCGAGTAGCGGGAACGCCTACGAGCAGTACTTC. It translates to CASSFSSSGNAYEQYF. The gene calls are TRBV5-6 and TRBJ2-7; 8 nucleotides align to TRBD2. Trimming removed 2 bases from V and 2 bases from J; junction bases left unmatched: 9. Germline loops: CDR1 SGHDT, CDR2 YYEEEE. The CDR3 runs 16 residues.